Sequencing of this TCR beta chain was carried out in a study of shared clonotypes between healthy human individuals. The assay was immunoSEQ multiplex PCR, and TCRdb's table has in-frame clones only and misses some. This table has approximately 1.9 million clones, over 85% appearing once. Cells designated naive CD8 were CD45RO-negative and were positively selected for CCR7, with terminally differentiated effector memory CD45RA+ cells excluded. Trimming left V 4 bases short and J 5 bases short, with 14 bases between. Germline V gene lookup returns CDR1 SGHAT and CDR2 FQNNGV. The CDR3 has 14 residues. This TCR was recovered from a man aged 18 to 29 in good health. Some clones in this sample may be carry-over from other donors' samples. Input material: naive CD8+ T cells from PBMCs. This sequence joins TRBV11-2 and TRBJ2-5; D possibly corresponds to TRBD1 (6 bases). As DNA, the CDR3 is TGTGCCAGCAGCTACGGCGACAGGTCGGAGACCCAGTACTTC. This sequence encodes CASSYGDRSETQYF.